The 22 T cell receptor beta chains reported below all come from one sample, sequenced in a study of blood T cell repertoires in COVID-19. Generated by immunoSEQ multiplex PCR, the TCRdb table keeps only in-frame clones and is missing some. The table lists 100,000 or so clones, about 80% of them singletons. The material sequenced was peripheral blood. These receptor sequences come from a human donor in a cohort sampled during active COVID-19.

The chain employs TRBV27 and TRBJ1-3; D is perhaps TRBD1 (5 bases). Trimming removed 4 bases at V and 4 bases at J, with 11 bases between. From germline, CDR1 is MNHEY and CDR2 SMNVEV (reference sequence). The CDR3 totals 14 residues. The CDR3 nucleotides read TGTGCCAGCAGTTCCCGCAGGGTCGGAAACACCATATATTTT. It translates to CASSSRRVGNTIYF.

The V call is TRBV7-9, the J call TRBJ2-5; TRBD1 aligns across 9 bases. Germline assignment: CDR1 SEHNR and CDR2 FQNEAQ (reference sequence). The V segment lost 6 bases and the J segment 2 bases; nucleotides outside the gene matches: 7. The CDR3 has 15 amino acids. CDR3 sequence reads: CASRTRQGVQETQYF. Here the CDR3 DNA reads TGTGCCAGCAGAACTCGACAGGGGGTTCAAGAGACCCAGTACTTC.

CDR3 sequence (DNA): TGTGCCAGCGAGTTAGGCAGGGGGAACACTGAAGCTTTCTTT. Encoded protein: CASELGRGNTEAFF. V gene TRBV7-2 combines with J gene TRBJ1-1, with D tentatively TRBD1 (6 bases). The CDR3 runs to 14 residues. Germline V gives CDR1 SGHTA, CDR2 FQGNSA. V was trimmed by 8 bases and J by 1 base, leaving 14 bases between them.

This clone has more than one count but fewer than ten. The chain employs TRBV28 and TRBJ1-2, with D hard to call. In germline, CDR1 is MDHEN, CDR2 SYDVKM. The CDR3 sequence is 10 residues long. The germline V and J ends were trimmed by 10 bases and 1 base, with 4 bases remaining between them. The CDR3 nucleotides read TGTGCCACAGTTAACTATGGCTACACCTTC. Residues: CATVNYGYTF.

The chain joins TRBV7-8 to TRBJ2-7, with TRBD2 matching 8 bases. J gave up 4 bases and V 0 bases, and 5 bases lay outside the gene matches. Germline CDR1 is SGHVS and CDR2 is FQNEAQ. This CDR3 has 15 amino acids. The CDR3 region is CASSLAREGRYEQYF. The CDR3 DNA follows: TGTGCCAGCAGCTTAGCACGGGAGGGCCGGTACGAGCAGTACTTC. The entire variable domain, with the rest obtained from reference TRBV7-8 and TRBJ2-7, is as follows: GAGVSQSPRYKVAKRGQDVALRCDPISGHVSLFWYQQALGQGPEFLTYFQNEAQLDKSGLPSDRFFAERPEGSVSTLKIQRTQQEDSAVYLCASSLAREGRYEQYFGPGTRLTVT.

The rearrangement joins TRBV10-1 to TRBJ2-7; 13 nucleotides agree with TRBD2. V was pared by 5 bases and J by 5 bases, with 3 bases of the junction left unmatched. The germline V gene encodes CDR1 WNHNN and CDR2 SYGVQD (reference sequence). The CDR3 has 14 residues. In DNA form, the CDR3 reads TGCGCCAGCAGTTCGACTAGCGGGAGGAACGAGCAGTACTTC. Its translation is CASSSTSGRNEQYF.

The chain is built from TRBV2 and TRBJ1-1; no clear D gene. CDR3 size: 13 residues. Germline lookup yields CDR1 SNHLY and CDR2 FYNNEI. The V and J ends lost 6 bases and 1 base respectively, with 9 bases between them. CDR3 coding DNA: TGTGCCAGCAGGGTCGACAAGAACACTGAAGCTTTCTTT. It encodes CASRVDKNTEAFF.

This chain uses TRBV11-2 with TRBJ2-5, with TRBD2 identical over 7 bases. Germline V CDR1 and CDR2: SGHAT, FQNNGV. With 0 bases clipped from V and 9 bases from J, the junction kept 4 bases outside the gene matches. This CDR3 is built from 13 residues. CDR3 amino acids: CASSLEGGRAQYF. CDR3 in DNA: TGTGCCAGCAGCTTAGAAGGAGGGAGGGCCCAGTACTTC. Full variable domain (rest looked up from reference TRBV11-2 and TRBJ2-5): EAGVAQSPRYKIIEKRQSVAFWCNPISGHATLYWYQQILGQGPKLLIQFQNNGVVDDSQLPKDRFSAERLKGVDSTLKIQPAKLEDSAVYLCASSLEGGRAQYFGPGTRLLVL.

In DNA form, the CDR3 reads TGCGCCAGCACGAGCGGGGGGCCTAAGCAGTTCTTC. This encodes CASTSGGPKQFF. The chain is built from TRBV5-1 and TRBJ2-1; 9 bases match TRBD2. CDR1 and CDR2 from the germline V gene are SGHRS and YFSETQ. V was clipped by 6 bases and J by 11 bases; unmatched bases: 6. The CDR3 runs to 12 residues.

This chain connects TRBV6-5 to TRBJ1-1, with D possibly TRBD1 on 5 matching bases. Per the germline V gene, CDR1 is MNHEY and CDR2 is SVGAGI. Trimming removed 7 bases at V and 5 bases at J, with 20 bases between. The CDR3 sequence is 15 residues long. The CDR3 sequence is CASTDRGLRATEAFF. CDR3 nucleotides: TGTGCCAGCACCGACCGGGGACTCCGGGCGACTGAAGCTTTCTTT.

This chain uses TRBV28 with TRBJ1-5; TRBD1 matches at 9 bases. The CDR3 has 17 amino acids. Unmatched junction bases numbered 6, after V lost 1 base and J lost 2 bases. Germline CDR1 is MDHEN and CDR2 is SYDVKM. CDR3 amino acids: CASSLFFGTGRNQPQHF. CDR3 DNA: TGTGCCAGCAGTTTATTTTTCGGGACAGGGCGCAATCAGCCCCAGCATTTT.

This rearrangement joins TRBV3-1 (or the pseudogene TRBV3-2) to TRBJ1-2, with 7 positions matching TRBD1. With 3 bases clipped from V and 6 bases from J, the junction kept 4 bases outside the gene matches. CDR1 and CDR2 (germline): LGHDT, YNNKEL (reference sequence). The CDR3 runs to 13 residues. The CDR3 sequence: CASSQMTGNGYTF. CDR3 sequence (DNA): TGTGCCAGCAGCCAGATGACAGGGAATGGCTACACCTTC.

The chain has TRBV20-1 and TRBJ2-5; D not resolved. The CDR3 loop spans 10 amino acids. Germline V CDR1 and CDR2: DFQATT, SNEGSKA (reference sequence). With 2 bases removed from V and 6 bases from J, the gap between germline ends came to 4 bases. The DNA of the CDR3 is TGCAGTGCTAGAAGCCAGACCCAGTACTTC. Translated, it gives CSARSQTQYF.

V is TRBV28 and J is TRBJ1-1; the D gene is possibly TRBD1 (6 bases). Germline CDR1 is MDHEN and CDR2 is SYDVKM. V was trimmed by 9 bases and J by 3 bases, leaving 17 bases between them. The CDR3 is made up of 14 amino acids. This CDR3 reads CASPGQGRDTEAFF. CDR3 in DNA: TGTGCCAGTCCTGGGCAGGGGAGGGACACTGAAGCTTTCTTT.

The CDR3 loop is CASSSSVSGTSGAYEQYF. The CDR3 DNA reads as TGTGCCAGCTCATCATCAGTTTCCGGGACTAGCGGTGCCTACGAGCAGTACTTC. V gene TRBV18 combines with J gene TRBJ2-7; 11 bases match TRBD2. The junction had 14 bases not matched to a gene; V was cut back by 5 bases and J by 2 bases. This CDR3 region has 18 residues. Germline CDR1 and CDR2: KGHSH and LQKENI. Combining the CDR3 with reference TRBV18 and TRBJ2-7 gives the whole variable domain NAGVMQNPRHLVRRRGQEARLRCSPMKGHSHVYWYRQLPEEGLKFMVYLQKENIIDESGMPKERFSAEFPKEGPSILRIQQVVRGDSAAYFCASSSSVSGTSGAYEQYFGPGTRLTVT.

The V gene is TRBV28, the J gene TRBJ2-7, with no clear D. Trimming pared 2 bases from V and 2 bases from J, leaving 13 bases between. The CDR3 has 15 residues. CDR1 and CDR2 (germline): MDHEN, SYDVKM. The CDR3: CASSLVRLETYEQYF. As DNA, the CDR3 is TGTGCCAGCAGTTTAGTGCGGTTGGAAACCTACGAGCAGTACTTC.

The chain uses TRBV7-2 and TRBJ2-7; 7 nucleotides agree with TRBD1. The germline gives CDR1 SGHTA, CDR2 FQGNSA. The V and J ends lost 5 bases and 3 bases, in that order; junction bases with no gene match: 10. The CDR3 is 15 amino acids. This CDR3 is CASSQGTAGFYEQYF. The CDR3 nucleotides are TGTGCCAGCAGCCAGGGGACAGCCGGGTTCTACGAGCAGTACTTC. Variable domain in full (rest from reference TRBV7-2 and TRBJ2-7): GAGVSQSPSNKVTEKGKDVELRCDPISGHTALYWYRQSLGQGLEFLIYFQGNSAPDKSGLPSDRFSAERTGGSVSTLTIQRTQQEDSAVYLCASSQGTAGFYEQYFGPGTRLTVT.

This clone was counted at least ten times. Other DNA sequences from this sample encode an identical CDR3 as well. The chain employs TRBV19 and TRBJ1-1, with 8 bases fitting TRBD1. The CDR3 has 15 residues. The V segment lost 0 bases and the J segment 1 base; nucleotides outside the gene matches: 1. Germline CDR1 reads LNHDA; CDR2 reads SQIVND (reference sequence). DNA of the CDR3: TGTGCCAGTAGTATAGACGGACAGGGGAACACTGAAGCTTTCTTT. Protein sequence: CASSIDGQGNTEAFF.

This chain joins TRBV28 and TRBJ2-7, with D perhaps TRBD1 (6 bases). Trimming took off 4 bases at V and 6 bases at J, with 10 bases between the two ends. CDR1 is MDHEN, CDR2 SYDVKM, per germline. The CDR3 runs 12 residues. The CDR3 sequence is CASSSDRPEQYF. The CDR3 DNA sequence: TGTGCCAGCAGTTCTGACAGGCCCGAGCAGTACTTC.

There are a few counts of this clone. The chain is built from TRBV18 and TRBJ1-5; D is possibly TRBD1 (6 bases). V gave up 3 bases and J gave up 6 bases, with 21 bases separating them. The CDR3 is 17 amino acids. Germline V gene data show CDR1 as KGHSH and CDR2 as LQKENI. DNA of the CDR3: TGTGCCAGCTCACCCACATTACAGGGATTCGGAAGTCAGCCCCAGCATTTT. Its translation: CASSPTLQGFGSQPQHF.

The chain has TRBV11-2 and TRBJ2-2, with 7 bases that match TRBD1. V lost 1 base to trimming and J lost 0 bases; unmatched junction nucleotides: 5. Germline V gene sequence: CDR1 SGHAT, CDR2 FQNNGV. This CDR3 is built from 17 residues. The CDR3 here is CASSLAKGATNTGELFF. DNA of the CDR3: TGTGCCAGCAGCTTAGCGAAGGGGGCTACGAACACCGGGGAGCTGTTTTTT.

The chain employs TRBV5-4 and TRBJ2-2; 11 nucleotides agree with TRBD2. The CDR3 is 18 amino acids. Germline CDR1 SGHNT, CDR2 YYREEE (reference sequence). J gave up 4 bases and V 4 bases, and 12 bases lay outside the gene matches. The CDR3 DNA reads as TGTGCCAGCAGCGTTCTTTATCTAGCGGGAGGTCGCACCGGGGAGCTGTTTTTT. Translating it yields CASSVLYLAGGRTGELFF.